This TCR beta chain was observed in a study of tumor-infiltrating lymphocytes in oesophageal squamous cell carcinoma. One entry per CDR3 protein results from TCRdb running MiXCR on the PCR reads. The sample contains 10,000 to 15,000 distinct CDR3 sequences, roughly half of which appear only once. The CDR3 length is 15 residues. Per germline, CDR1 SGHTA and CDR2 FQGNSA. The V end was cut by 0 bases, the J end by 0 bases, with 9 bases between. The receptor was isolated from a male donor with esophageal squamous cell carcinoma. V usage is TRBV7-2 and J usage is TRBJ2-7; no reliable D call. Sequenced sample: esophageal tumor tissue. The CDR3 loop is CASSLAGRTSYEQYF. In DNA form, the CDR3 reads TGTGCCAGCAGCTTAGCAGGACGGACCTCCTACGAGCAGTACTTC.